Below are 20 T cell receptor beta chains sequenced from a single sample in a study of OX40 agonist ivuxolimab in advanced cancers. The assay was immunoSEQ multiplex PCR, and TCRdb's table has in-frame clones only and misses some. Here the sample spans some 35,000 clones, around 80% being singletons. Sequenced here: CD4+ or CD8+ T cells sorted from blood, sampled in a trial of the OX40 agonist ivuxolimab. The receptors were gathered from an adult with an advanced solid tumor such as melanoma, head and neck, liver or kidney cancer.

The J gene is TRBJ1-6, the V gene TRBV2, with 10 bases matching TRBD1. Germline loops: CDR1 SNHLY, CDR2 FYNNEI. After removal of 4 bases from V and 7 bases from J, the junction contained 4 bases not matched to a gene. The CDR3 extends over 15 amino acids. For the CDR3, the DNA is TGTGCCAGCAGTGGGGACAGGGGATACAATTCACCCCTCCACTTT. It encodes CASSGDRGYNSPLHF.

The chain couples TRBV7-9 to TRBJ1-2; 7 bases line up with TRBD1. Germline CDR1 is SEHNR and CDR2 is FQNEAQ (reference sequence). This CDR3 contains 14 residues. Losses at the gene ends were 4 bases for V and 1 base for J; bases not matched to a gene: 3. Here the CDR3 DNA reads TGTGCCAGCAGCTGGGACAGAGATAACTATGGCTACACCTTC. Its protein product is CASSWDRDNYGYTF.

In its sample, this clone was seen a few times. V gene TRBV4-1 combines with J gene TRBJ2-1; 11 bases line up with TRBD2. With 1 base clipped from V and 5 bases from J, the junction kept 13 bases outside the gene matches. There are 19 residues in the CDR3. In germline, CDR1 is MGHRA, CDR2 YSYEKL. DNA for the CDR3: TGCGCCAGCAGCCAAGGGCATTTCGGGACTAGCGGAGTAAACAATGAGCAGTTCTTC. It is translated as CASSQGHFGTSGVNNEQFF.

The V gene is TRBV30, the J gene TRBJ2-1; tentatively, D is TRBD1 (5 bases). This CDR3 is built from 15 residues. Per germline, CDR1 GTSNPN and CDR2 SVGIG (reference sequence). V was trimmed by 3 bases and J by 6 bases, leaving 18 bases between them. This chain's CDR3 is CAWRELPGPANEQFF. DNA of the CDR3: TGTGCCTGGAGGGAACTCCCAGGGCCCGCCAATGAGCAGTTCTTC.

The genes are TRBV28 and TRBJ1-1; D not certain. Germline values: CDR1 MDHEN, CDR2 SYDVKM. Trimming cost V 5 bases and J 4 bases, with 14 bases left between them. There are 14 residues in the CDR3. The CDR3 loop is CASSPQVAGTEAFF. The CDR3 DNA follows: TGTGCCAGCAGTCCCCAGGTTGCCGGCACTGAAGCTTTCTTT.

The rearrangement joins TRBV7-2 to TRBJ2-5, with a weak D call TRBD1 (5 bases). The end of the DNA aligns better with TRBJ2-7, so the J call may be wrong. The CDR3 spans 13 residues. Germline V CDR1 and CDR2: SGHTA, FQGNSA. CDR3 sequence (DNA): TGTGCCAGCAGCCCCAGGGTAAAGTACGAGCAGTACTTC. This encodes CASSPRVKYEQYF.

This chain connects TRBV10-3 to TRBJ2-2, with 8 bases that match TRBD2. In germline, CDR1 is ENHRY, CDR2 SYGVKD. With 3 bases clipped from V and 3 bases from J, the junction kept 6 bases outside the gene matches. This CDR3 comprises 16 residues. CDR3 in DNA: TGTGCCATCAGTGACGGGGGGGCTCCGTACACCGGGGAGCTGTTTTTT. Translating gives CAISDGGAPYTGELFF.

This sequence joins TRBV18 and TRBJ1-3; no clear D gene. CDR1 and CDR2 from the germline V gene are KGHSH and LQKENI. The CDR3 totals 13 residues. Trimming cost V 2 bases and J 0 bases, with 2 bases left between them. The CDR3 reads CASSPNSGNTIYF. CDR3 coding DNA: TGTGCCAGCTCACCAAACTCTGGAAACACCATATATTTT.

This clone appeared once. CDR3 loop: CASRTTFNTGELFF. CDR3 in DNA: TGTGCCAGCAGGACGACCTTTAACACCGGGGAGCTGTTTTTT. The chain is built from TRBV6-1 and TRBJ2-2; D uncertain. Germline V gene lookup returns CDR1 MNHNS and CDR2 SASEGT. The CDR3 is 14 residues long. V was cut by 6 bases and J by 2 bases, with 10 bases left in between.

This sequence joins TRBV6-1 and TRBJ1-2; possible D gene TRBD1, 6 bases. The CDR3 spans 13 residues. With 5 bases removed from V and 2 bases from J, the gap between germline ends came to 9 bases. CDR1 is MNHNS, CDR2 SASEGT, per germline. The CDR3 loop reads CASSFQGNYGYTF. The DNA of the CDR3 is TGTGCCAGCAGTTTTCAGGGGAACTATGGCTACACCTTC.

The genes are TRBV10-3 and TRBJ1-4; D perhaps matches TRBD1 (5 bases). Trimming cost V 3 bases and J 8 bases, with 13 bases left between them. Germline CDR1 reads ENHRY; CDR2 reads SYGVKD. CDR3 length: 14 amino acids. The DNA for the CDR3 is TGTGCCATCAGTGATGGTGGGGCTCACGAAAAACTGTTTTTT. Translated, it gives CAISDGGAHEKLFF.

The chain couples TRBV6-1 to TRBJ1-5; D is uncertain. V was trimmed by 6 bases and J by 1 base, leaving 7 bases between them. This CDR3 comprises 13 residues. In germline, CDR1 is MNHNS, CDR2 SASEGT. The CDR3, as DNA: TGTGCCAGCAGGATGGCAAGCAATCAGCCCCAGCATTTT. This encodes CASRMASNQPQHF.

The CDR3 DNA reads as TGCGCCAGCAGCCAAGATCCGGGACAGGGGTCACCCCTCCACTTT. It yields the protein CASSQDPGQGSPLHF. The rearrangement joins TRBV4-1 to TRBJ1-6; 10 nucleotides match TRBD1. CDR3 length: 15 amino acids. Germline values: CDR1 MGHRA, CDR2 YSYEKL. Unmatched junction bases numbered 3, after V lost 0 bases and J lost 10 bases.

The chain carries TRBV11-2 and TRBJ2-7, with D perhaps TRBD1 (6 bases). V was pared by 4 bases and J by 7 bases, with 20 bases between. This CDR3 comprises 15 residues. Germline assignment: CDR1 SGHAT and CDR2 FQNNGV. The CDR3 region is CASSSPTGYLREQYF. CDR3 nucleotides: TGTGCCAGCAGCTCTCCCACAGGGTACCTGAGGGAGCAGTACTTC.

The chain has TRBV11-1 and TRBJ1-5; 7 bases are a match to TRBD1. CDR1 SGHAT and CDR2 FQDESV come from the germline V gene (reference sequence). This CDR3 region has 13 residues. V shed 2 bases and J 9 bases; nucleotides not matched to a gene: 4. In DNA, the CDR3 is TGTGCCAGCAGCTTAAACAGGGGTTCGCCCCAGCATTTT. Protein sequence: CASSLNRGSPQHF.

The chain combines TRBV6-4 with TRBJ2-1; no reliable D call. CDR3 length equals 14 residues. Germline CDR1 and CDR2: MRHNA and SNTAGT. V shed 3 bases and J shed 7 bases, with 13 bases lying between them. CDR3 sequence: CASSENEEVNEQFF. The DNA of the CDR3 is TGTGCCAGCAGTGAAAACGAAGAAGTTAATGAGCAGTTCTTC.

The V call is TRBV19, the J call TRBJ2-3; 8 nucleotides match TRBD1. The CDR3 totals 17 residues. Losses at the gene ends were 4 bases for V and 2 bases for J; bases not matched to a gene: 11. Germline V CDR1 and CDR2: LNHDA, SQIVND (reference sequence). CDR3 loop: CASSRGVRTGNTDTQYF. In DNA, the CDR3 is TGTGCCAGTAGTAGGGGTGTCCGGACAGGGAACACAGATACGCAGTATTTT.

V is TRBV29-1 and J is TRBJ1-2; 7 bases fit TRBD1. CDR1 is SQVTM and CDR2 is ANQGSEA in the germline V gene. This CDR3 has 13 amino acids. V lost 4 bases to trimming and J lost 0 bases; unmatched junction nucleotides: 2. CDR3 sequence (DNA): TGCAGCGTTGGGACAGGAGCTAACTATGGCTACACCTTC. This codes for CSVGTGANYGYTF. Filled out from reference TRBV29-1 and TRBJ1-2, the complete variable domain reads SAVISQKPSRDICQRGTSLTIQCQVDSQVTMMFWYRQQPGQSLTLIATANQGSEATYESGFVIDKFPISRPNLTFSTLTVSNMSPEDSSIYLCSVGTGANYGYTFGSGTRLTVV.

There are a few counts of this clone. This chain links TRBV5-5 with TRBJ2-7, with D perhaps matching TRBD2 (6 bases). This CDR3 region has 14 residues. Germline values: CDR1 SGHKS, CDR2 YYEKEE (reference sequence). V was pared by 4 bases and J by 3 bases, with 14 bases between. Here the CDR3 reads CASSRRVLDYEQYF. The CDR3 coding sequence is TGTGCCAGCAGCCGGAGGGTATTAGACTACGAGCAGTACTTC.

The chain combines TRBV5-1 with TRBJ2-3; the D is unclear. The CDR3 is 14 residues long. The germline V gene encodes CDR1 SGHRS and CDR2 YFSETQ. Between the trimmed V and J ends, which lost 0 bases and 4 bases, there was a span of 9 bases. DNA for the CDR3: TGCGCCAGCAGCTTGGAAAGGCACTCAGATACGCAGTATTTT. Translating it yields CASSLERHSDTQYF. The complete variable domain, with remaining parts taken from reference TRBV5-1 and TRBJ2-3, reads KAGVTQTPRYLIKTRGQQVTLSCSPISGHRSVSWYQQTPGQGLQFLFEYFSETQRNKGNFPGRFSGRQFSNSRSEMNVSTLELGDSALYLCASSLERHSDTQYFGPGTRLTVL.